This TCR beta chain was recovered during a study of cytomegalovirus exposure and HLA in healthy donors (dated by TCRdb to 2016 to 2017). Concerning the study at large: According to a later analysis, the approximately 120 validation repertoires were produced on the same platform as the 666 repertoires of the first cohort. The study aimed to test whether cataloging public T cell receptors could reveal signatures of past pathogen exposure. In addition to the first cohort of around 670 subjects, a separate validation cohort of 120 different subjects was used. The study combined high-throughput TCR immunosequencing, statistical association of individual TCRs with disease status, and machine learning to predict cytomegalovirus infection status.

Broader findings and caveats from the paper: A total of 150 or so TCR beta chains were listed by the study as associated with cytomegalovirus. The authors suggested that the approach could potentially be extended to other disease states and immunological phenotypes. In a later analysis, TCRs clustered in the first cohort were found to also tend to co-occur in the roughly 130 validation repertoires, with 85% to 95% of cluster scores above 0. Most TCR sequences were seen in very few donors, while some public TCRs were found in many individuals. The classifier was reported to diagnose cytomegalovirus status with high specificity and sensitivity in both the original cohort and the validation cohort. Three of the identified cytomegalovirus-associated TCR beta chains were confirmed in vitro to be specific for cytomegalovirus antigens. A later analysis had no HLA typing for the validation cohort, so co-occurrence there was scored across all 110 or so repertoires.

The V and J ends are trimmed by 0 bases and 8 bases, leaving 10 bases between them. CDR1 SGHAT and CDR2 FQNNGV are derived from the germline V gene. Inclusive of the bounding cysteine and phenylalanine, the CDR3 is 13 residues long. Only CDR3 DNA remains: 39 bases, in frame from the first base. Separate from the roughly 630-subject first cohort, the validation cohort of 95 to 150 subjects was the group to which the donors belonged. The library was made by the immunoSEQ multiplex PCR assay. Per the authors' processing: To diagnose cytomegalovirus status from the catalog of TCR beta chain sequences, a statistical classification framework was built. TCRdb stores this immuneACCESS table with in-frame sequences only. Part of the clones is absent; in the studies checked, under half of the shortfall reflects unresolved V genes, and no reason is known for the rest. The V and J calls and clone size are taken from that table; D and trimming were inferred from the DNA. Counted in this sample were tens of thousands of clones; 90% to 95% of them appeared once. Clones ranked in the top ten supply around 2% of the sample.

Of note for this clone: Its recognized antigen is unknown. The input lacks base qualities; no much larger clone sits a single base away.

Sequences were obtained from PBMCs. In this chain, TRBV11-2 is recombined with TRBJ1-2; the D gene remains uncertain. The clonotype originates from a woman aged 25-40 years in good health and CMV-seronegative. CDR3 loop: CASSLEGSRGYTF. The sequenced DNA is TGTGCCAGCAGCTTAGAAGGCAGCAGGGGCTACACCTTC.